The clone carrying this T cell receptor beta chain was counted a few times. Its target is not known. PCR involved 60 Vbeta and 13 Jbeta primers. Some clones are missing from TCRdb's copy, which holds only in-frame ones; the method was immunoSEQ multiplex PCR. The sample has some 97,000 clones, more than 75% seen once. This sample stems from a study of cytomegalovirus exposure and HLA in healthy donors. Points from the study as a whole: A later analysis found that most CMV-associated TCR beta chains appeared HLA-restricted.

The V gene end was trimmed by 6 bases and the J gene end by 5 bases; junction bases not matched to a gene: 2. The CDR3 spans 12 residues. Germline CDR1 reads MNHNS; CDR2 reads SASEGT. The sequenced material came from PBMCs. The chain joins TRBV6-1 to TRBJ2-3; 7 bases map to TRBD2. The clonotype originates from a woman aged 45-65 years in good health and CMV-seropositive. The CDR3 loop is CASRREIDTQYF. CDR3 coding DNA: TGTGCCAGCAGGCGGGAGATAGATACGCAGTATTTT.